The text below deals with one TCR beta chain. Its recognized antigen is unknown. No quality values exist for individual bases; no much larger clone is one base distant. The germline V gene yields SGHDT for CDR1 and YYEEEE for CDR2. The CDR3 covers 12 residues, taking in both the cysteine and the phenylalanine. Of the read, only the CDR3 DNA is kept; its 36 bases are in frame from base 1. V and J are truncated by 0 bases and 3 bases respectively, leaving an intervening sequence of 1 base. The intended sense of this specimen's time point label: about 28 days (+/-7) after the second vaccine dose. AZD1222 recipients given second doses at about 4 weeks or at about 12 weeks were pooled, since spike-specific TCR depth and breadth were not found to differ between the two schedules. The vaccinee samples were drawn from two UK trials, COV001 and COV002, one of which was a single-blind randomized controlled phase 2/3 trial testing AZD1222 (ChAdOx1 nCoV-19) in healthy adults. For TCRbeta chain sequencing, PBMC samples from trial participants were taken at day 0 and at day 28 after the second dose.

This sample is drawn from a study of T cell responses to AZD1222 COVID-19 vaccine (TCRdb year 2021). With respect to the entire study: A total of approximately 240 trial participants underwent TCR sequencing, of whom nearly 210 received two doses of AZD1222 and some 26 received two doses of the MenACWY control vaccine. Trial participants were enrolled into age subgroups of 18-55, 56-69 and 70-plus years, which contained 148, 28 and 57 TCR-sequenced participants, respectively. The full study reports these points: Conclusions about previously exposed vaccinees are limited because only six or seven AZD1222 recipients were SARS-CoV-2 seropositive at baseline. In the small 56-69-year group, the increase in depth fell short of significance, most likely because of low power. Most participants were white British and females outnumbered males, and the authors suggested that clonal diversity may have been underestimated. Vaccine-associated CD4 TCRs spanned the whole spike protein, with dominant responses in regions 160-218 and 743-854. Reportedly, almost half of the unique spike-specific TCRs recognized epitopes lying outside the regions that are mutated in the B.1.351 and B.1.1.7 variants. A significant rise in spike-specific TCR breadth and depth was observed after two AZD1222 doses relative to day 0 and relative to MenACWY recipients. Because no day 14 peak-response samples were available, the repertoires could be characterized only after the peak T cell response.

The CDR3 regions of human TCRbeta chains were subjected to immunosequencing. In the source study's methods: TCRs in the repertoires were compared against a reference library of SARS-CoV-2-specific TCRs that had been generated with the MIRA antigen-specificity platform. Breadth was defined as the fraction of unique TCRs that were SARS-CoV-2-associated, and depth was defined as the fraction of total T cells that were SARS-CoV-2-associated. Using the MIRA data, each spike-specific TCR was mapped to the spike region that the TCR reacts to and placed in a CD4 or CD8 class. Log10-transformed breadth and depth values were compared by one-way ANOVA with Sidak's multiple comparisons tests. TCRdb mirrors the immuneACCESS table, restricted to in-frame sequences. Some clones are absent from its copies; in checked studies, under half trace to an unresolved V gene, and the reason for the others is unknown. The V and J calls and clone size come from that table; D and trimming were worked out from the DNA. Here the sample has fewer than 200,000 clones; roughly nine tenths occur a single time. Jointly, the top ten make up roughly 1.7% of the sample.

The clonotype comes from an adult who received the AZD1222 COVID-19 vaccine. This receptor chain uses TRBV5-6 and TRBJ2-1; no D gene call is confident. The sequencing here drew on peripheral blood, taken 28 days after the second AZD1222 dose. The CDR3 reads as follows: CASSLVYNEQFF. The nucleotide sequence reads TGTGCCAGCAGCTTGGTCTACAATGAGCAGTTCTTC.